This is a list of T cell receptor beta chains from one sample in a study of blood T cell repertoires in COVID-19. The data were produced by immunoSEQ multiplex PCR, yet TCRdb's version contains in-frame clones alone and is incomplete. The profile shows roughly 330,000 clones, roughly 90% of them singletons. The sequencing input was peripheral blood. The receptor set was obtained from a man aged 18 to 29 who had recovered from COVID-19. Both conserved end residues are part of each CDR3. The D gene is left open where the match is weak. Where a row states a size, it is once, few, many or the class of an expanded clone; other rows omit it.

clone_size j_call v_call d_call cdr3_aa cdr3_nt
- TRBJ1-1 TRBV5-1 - CASSLAQSEAFF TGCGCCAGCAGCTTGGCCCAGTCTGAAGCTTTCTTT
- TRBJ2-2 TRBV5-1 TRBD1 CASSWDSLTGELFF TGCGCCAGCAGCTGGGACAGCCTCACCGGGGAGCTGTTTTTT
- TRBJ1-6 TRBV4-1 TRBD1 CASSLGQGVNSPLHF TGCGCCAGCAGCCTCGGACAGGGAGTTAATTCACCCCTCCACTTT
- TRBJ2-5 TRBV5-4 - CASSLGAETQYF TGTGCCAGCAGCTTGGGGGCGGAGACCCAGTACTTC
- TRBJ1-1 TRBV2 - CASKGQGLTEAFF TGTGCCAGCAAGGGCCAGGGCCTCACTGAAGCTTTCTTT
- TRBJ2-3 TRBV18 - CASSRTGGVITDTQYF TGTGCCAGCTCCCGTACCGGAGGGGTCATCACAGATACGCAGTATTTT
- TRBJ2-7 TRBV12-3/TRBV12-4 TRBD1 CASSLRTGYEQYF TGTGCCAGCAGTCTACGGACAGGCTACGAGCAGTACTTC
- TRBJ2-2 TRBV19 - CASSPTDTVTGELFF TGTGCCAGTAGCCCGACAGATACGGTCACCGGGGAGCTGTTTTTT
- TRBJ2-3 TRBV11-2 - CASTLSGFPTDTQYF TGTGCCAGCACCCTGAGCGGATTTCCCACAGATACGCAGTATTTT
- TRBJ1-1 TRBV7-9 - CASSLYGNTEAFF TGTGCCAGCAGCTTATACGGGAACACTGAAGCTTTCTTT
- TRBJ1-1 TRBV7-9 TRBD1 CASSLTGTGDTDNTEAFF TGTGCCAGCAGCTTAACCGGGACAGGGGATACGGATAACACTGAAGCTTTCTTT
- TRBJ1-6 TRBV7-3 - CASSLGGVREPLHF TGTGCCAGCAGCTTAGGCGGGGTAAGGGAACCCCTCCACTTT
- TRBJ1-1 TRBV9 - CASSVEDRLNTEAFF TGTGCCAGCAGCGTAGAAGACAGATTGAACACTGAAGCTTTCTTT
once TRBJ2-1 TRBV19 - CASAMGSSEGPGEQFF TGTGCCAGCGCCATGGGGTCTAGCGAGGGGCCAGGTGAGCAGTTCTTC
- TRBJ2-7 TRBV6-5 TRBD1 CASSPHGGQGYEQYF TGTGCCAGCAGTCCGCATGGGGGACAGGGCTACGAGCAGTACTTC
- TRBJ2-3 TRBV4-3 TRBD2 CASSQDGGGGAPDTQYF TGCGCCAGCAGCCAAGATGGAGGCGGGGGGGCCCCCGATACGCAGTATTTT
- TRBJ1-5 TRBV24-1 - CAISSSGESQPQHF TGTGCCATCAGTTCCTCTGGGGAGAGTCAGCCCCAGCATTTT
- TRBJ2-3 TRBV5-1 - CASSFITGTDTQYF TGCGCCAGCAGCTTTATAACGGGCACAGATACGCAGTATTTT
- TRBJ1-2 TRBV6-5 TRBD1 CASRPPGTANYGYTF TGTGCCAGCAGGCCACCCGGGACAGCAAACTATGGCTACACCTTC
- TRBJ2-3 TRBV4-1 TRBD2 CASSPQAGAQTDTQYF TGCGCCAGCAGCCCCCAAGCGGGGGCCCAAACAGATACGCAGTATTTT
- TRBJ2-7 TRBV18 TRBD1 CASSPGQPVNQQYF TGTGCCAGCTCACCGGGACAGCCCGTTAACCAGCAGTACTTC
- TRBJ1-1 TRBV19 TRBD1 CASSDSGQGHTEAFF TGTGCCAGTAGCGACTCGGGACAGGGCCACACTGAAGCTTTCTTT
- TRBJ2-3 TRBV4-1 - CASSQGQSPSTDTQYF TGCGCCAGCAGCCAAGGACAGTCTCCTAGCACAGATACGCAGTATTTT
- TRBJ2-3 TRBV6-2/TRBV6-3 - CASSFTGTPSTDTQYF TGTGCCAGCAGCTTCACTGGGACACCCAGCACAGATACGCAGTATTTT
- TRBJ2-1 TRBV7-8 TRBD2 CASSLRTSGSYNEQFF TGTGCCAGCAGCCTCCGGACTAGCGGTTCCTACAATGAGCAGTTCTTC
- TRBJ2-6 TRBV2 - CASSESDSPGANVLTF TGTGCCAGCAGTGAAAGTGACAGCCCCGGGGCCAACGTCCTGACTTTC
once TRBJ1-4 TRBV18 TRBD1 CASSLRMDRENEKLFF TGTGCCAGCTCACTGAGGATGGACAGGGAAAATGAAAAACTGTTTTTT
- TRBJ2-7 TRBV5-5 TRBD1 CASSSGTGYEQYF TGTGCCAGCAGCTCCGGGACAGGGTACGAGCAGTACTTC
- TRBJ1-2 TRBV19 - CASSLGPYGYTF TGTGCCAGTAGTTTGGGGCCTTATGGCTACACCTTC
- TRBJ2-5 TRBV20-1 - CSADNGETQYF TGCAGTGCAGACAATGGGGAGACCCAGTACTTC
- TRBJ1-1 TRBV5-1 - CASSLVRGTEAFF TGCGCCAGCAGCTTAGTCAGGGGCACTGAAGCTTTCTTT
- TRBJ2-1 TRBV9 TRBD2 CASSGGLAENEQFF TGTGCCAGCAGCGGGGGACTAGCGGAAAATGAGCAGTTCTTC
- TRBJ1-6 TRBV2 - CASRYRNSPLHF TGTGCCAGCAGATATCGTAATTCACCCCTCCACTTT
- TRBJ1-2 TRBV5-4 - CASSLGFLRSFYGYTF TGTGCCAGCAGCTTGGGCTTCCTGCGGAGCTTCTATGGCTACACCTTC
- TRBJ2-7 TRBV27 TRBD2 CATREGREVYEQYF TGTGCCACCCGAGAGGGGCGGGAGGTGTACGAGCAGTACTTC
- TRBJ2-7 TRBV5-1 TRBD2 CASTFTSAENYEQYF TGCGCCAGCACCTTTACTAGCGCAGAGAACTACGAGCAGTACTTC
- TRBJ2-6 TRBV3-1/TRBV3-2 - CASSLLLGANVLTF TGTGCCAGCAGCCTCCTCCTTGGGGCCAACGTCCTGACTTTC
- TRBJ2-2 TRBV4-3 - CASSPLSGELFF TGCGCCAGCAGCCCCCTCAGCGGGGAGCTGTTTTTT
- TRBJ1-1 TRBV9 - CASSTGLNTEAFF TGTGCCAGCAGCACAGGGTTGAACACTGAAGCTTTCTTT
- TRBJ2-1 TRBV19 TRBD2 CASRSGTTYNEQFF TGTGCCAGTAGAAGCGGGACCACCTACAATGAGCAGTTCTTC
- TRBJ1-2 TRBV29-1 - CSVTTAADYGYTF TGCAGCGTTACGACAGCTGCCGACTATGGCTACACCTTC
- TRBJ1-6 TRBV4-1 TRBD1 CASSQDLSWRDRGDSPLHF TGCGCCAGCAGCCAAGATCTATCATGGAGGGACAGGGGTGATTCACCCCTCCACTTT
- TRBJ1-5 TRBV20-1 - CSASFQRDQPQHF TGCAGTGCTAGTTTTCAGAGGGATCAGCCCCAGCATTTT